Listed below are T cell receptor beta chains from one sample, sequenced in a study of cytomegalovirus exposure and HLA in healthy donors. Method: immunoSEQ multiplex PCR; TCRdb's copy keeps in-frame clones and lacks some. The table records more than 95,000 clones, 79% of them present only once. The sample taken for sequencing was PBMCs. All receptors come from a man aged 45-65 years in good health and CMV-seropositive. Both conserved end residues are part of each CDR3. D genes are given only for firm matches. Clone size, where shown, is once, few, many, or a class for clones that have expanded.

j_gene: TRBJ2-5; abundance: .; v_gene: TRBV7-2; d_gene: TRBD2; CDR3nt: TGTGCCAGCAGCTTATCGCGGGAGTTGGAGACCCAGTACTTC; CDR3aa: CASSLSRELETQYF
j_gene: TRBJ1-4; abundance: .; v_gene: TRBV5-1; d_gene: TRBD1; CDR3nt: TGCGCCAGCAGCGCTGGGACAGGGTTTAATGAAAAACTGTTTTTT; CDR3aa: CASSAGTGFNEKLFF
j_gene: TRBJ2-7; abundance: .; v_gene: TRBV5-4; d_gene: TRBD2; CDR3nt: TGTGCCAGCAGCTTGGGTCGAGCGGGAGGGTACGAGCAGTACTTC; CDR3aa: CASSLGRAGGYEQYF
j_gene: TRBJ2-5; abundance: .; v_gene: TRBV27; d_gene: TRBD2; CDR3nt: TGTGCCAGCAGTAAGGGACTAGCGGGAGTAGAGACCCAGTACTTC; CDR3aa: CASSKGLAGVETQYF
j_gene: TRBJ1-2; abundance: .; v_gene: TRBV5-4; d_gene: TRBD1; CDR3nt: TGTGCCAGCAGCGCGGGACAGAGCTATGGCTACACCTTC; CDR3aa: CASSAGQSYGYTF
j_gene: TRBJ2-5; abundance: .; v_gene: TRBV18; d_gene: TRBD1; CDR3nt: TGTGCCAGCTCACCCCGGACAGGGGGCGTAGAGACCCAGTACTTC; CDR3aa: CASSPRTGGVETQYF
j_gene: TRBJ2-2; abundance: .; v_gene: TRBV19; d_gene: TRBD2; CDR3nt: TGTGCCAGTAGCACGGGAGGGCCGTGGGGGACCGGGGAGCTGTTTTTT; CDR3aa: CASSTGGPWGTGELFF
j_gene: TRBJ2-5; abundance: .; v_gene: TRBV19; d_gene: TRBD2; CDR3nt: TGTGCCACCGAACACCCGACTAGCGGGAGACGGGAGCAGTACTTC; CDR3aa: CATEHPTSGRREQYF
j_gene: TRBJ1-5; abundance: .; v_gene: TRBV23-1; d_gene: .; CDR3nt: TGCGCCAGCAGTCAATCAGGGGGAATCGGGCAGCCCCAGCATTTT; CDR3aa: CASSQSGGIGQPQHF
j_gene: TRBJ2-7; abundance: .; v_gene: TRBV6-1; d_gene: .; CDR3nt: TGTGCCCTGAGGGAGGACAACTACGAGCAGTACTTC; CDR3aa: CALREDNYEQYF
j_gene: TRBJ2-3; abundance: .; v_gene: TRBV28; d_gene: .; CDR3nt: TGTGCCAGCAGTTTAATCCTAGCTGCGGAAACGCAGTATTTT; CDR3aa: CASSLILAAETQYF
j_gene: TRBJ1-2; abundance: .; v_gene: TRBV5-1; d_gene: TRBD1; CDR3nt: TGCGCCAGCAGCTTGGCCCCAGGGGGCTATAGCTATGGCTACACCTTC; CDR3aa: CASSLAPGGYSYGYTF
j_gene: TRBJ2-7; abundance: .; v_gene: TRBV19; d_gene: TRBD1; CDR3nt: TGTGCCAGTAGGACAACCGGGACAGGGATCTCCTACGAGCAGTACTTC; CDR3aa: CASRTTGTGISYEQYF
j_gene: TRBJ2-7; abundance: once; v_gene: TRBV25-1; d_gene: .; CDR3nt: TGTGCCAGCAGGGGCCACGAGCAGTACTTC; CDR3aa: CASRGHEQYF
j_gene: TRBJ1-1; abundance: .; v_gene: TRBV7-6; d_gene: .; CDR3nt: TGTGCCAGCAGCTCTAGTGTTGAAGCTTTCTTT; CDR3aa: CASSSSVEAFF
j_gene: TRBJ2-3; abundance: .; v_gene: TRBV7-2; d_gene: TRBD2; CDR3nt: TGTGCCAGCAGCTTAGTACTAGCGGGAGCAGGGTATTTT; CDR3aa: CASSLVLAGAGYF
j_gene: TRBJ1-1; abundance: few; v_gene: TRBV4-3; d_gene: .; CDR3nt: TGCGCCAGCAGCACCCGGGAGAACACTGAAGCTTTCTTT; CDR3aa: CASSTRENTEAFF
j_gene: TRBJ2-1; abundance: .; v_gene: TRBV18; d_gene: TRBD2; CDR3nt: TGTGCCAGCTCACCGGGACTAGCGGGGATTTATGAGCAGTTCTTC; CDR3aa: CASSPGLAGIYEQFF
j_gene: TRBJ2-2; abundance: .; v_gene: TRBV27; d_gene: .; CDR3nt: TGTGCCAGCAGTTTAGAGGGAGCCTACACCGGGGAGCTGTTTTTT; CDR3aa: CASSLEGAYTGELFF
j_gene: TRBJ1-2; abundance: few; v_gene: TRBV28; d_gene: .; CDR3nt: TGTGCCAGCACCTCAGGATCATATGGCTACACCTTC; CDR3aa: CASTSGSYGYTF
j_gene: TRBJ1-3; abundance: .; v_gene: TRBV28; d_gene: TRBD1; CDR3nt: TGTGCCAGCAGTTCAGTCCCGCAGGGGGACACCATATATTTT; CDR3aa: CASSSVPQGDTIYF
j_gene: TRBJ2-3; abundance: .; v_gene: TRBV7-3; d_gene: TRBD2; CDR3nt: TGTGCCAGCAGTCCGAGCGGGGCGGTCACGGATACGCAGTATTTT; CDR3aa: CASSPSGAVTDTQYF
j_gene: TRBJ1-3; abundance: .; v_gene: TRBV4-3; d_gene: .; CDR3nt: TGCGCCAGCAGCCAAGTTACGCGGGTGGACCTTACTGGAAACACCATATATTTT; CDR3aa: CASSQVTRVDLTGNTIYF
j_gene: TRBJ1-1; abundance: .; v_gene: TRBV29-1; d_gene: TRBD1; CDR3nt: TGCAGCGGTTGGACAGGGAATACTGAAGCTTTCTTT; CDR3aa: CSGWTGNTEAFF
j_gene: TRBJ1-5; abundance: few; v_gene: TRBV28; d_gene: TRBD1; CDR3nt: TGTGCCAGCAGTTTAGAACAGGGGAGCAATCAGCCCCAGCATTTT; CDR3aa: CASSLEQGSNQPQHF
j_gene: TRBJ2-2; abundance: .; v_gene: TRBV7-9; d_gene: .; CDR3nt: TGTGCCAGCAGCCCCCGATTGGGCGCGAACACCGGGGAGCTGTTTTTT; CDR3aa: CASSPRLGANTGELFF